This T cell receptor (beta chain) was obtained from a study of blood T cell repertoires in COVID-19. Turning to the study itself: Material from acute and convalescent COVID-19 was sourced from the United States, Italy and Spain.

Using immunoSEQ multiplex PCR, the repertoire was profiled, and TCRdb retains in-frame clones only, with some absent. The sample consists of just under 150,000 clones, more than 70% of them appearing once. Trimming removed 0 bases from V and 2 bases from J, with 10 bases in between. The germline V gene has CDR1 LNHDA and CDR2 SQIVND (reference sequence). The CDR3 runs 15 residues. The clonotype comes from a human donor in a cohort sampled during active COVID-19. The sequenced sample was peripheral blood. This chain uses TRBV19 with TRBJ1-1; D unclear. The CDR3 region has the DNA TGTGCCAGTAGTATAGATGAGGAGGTTAACACTGAAGCTTTCTTT. It codes for CASSIDEEVNTEAFF.